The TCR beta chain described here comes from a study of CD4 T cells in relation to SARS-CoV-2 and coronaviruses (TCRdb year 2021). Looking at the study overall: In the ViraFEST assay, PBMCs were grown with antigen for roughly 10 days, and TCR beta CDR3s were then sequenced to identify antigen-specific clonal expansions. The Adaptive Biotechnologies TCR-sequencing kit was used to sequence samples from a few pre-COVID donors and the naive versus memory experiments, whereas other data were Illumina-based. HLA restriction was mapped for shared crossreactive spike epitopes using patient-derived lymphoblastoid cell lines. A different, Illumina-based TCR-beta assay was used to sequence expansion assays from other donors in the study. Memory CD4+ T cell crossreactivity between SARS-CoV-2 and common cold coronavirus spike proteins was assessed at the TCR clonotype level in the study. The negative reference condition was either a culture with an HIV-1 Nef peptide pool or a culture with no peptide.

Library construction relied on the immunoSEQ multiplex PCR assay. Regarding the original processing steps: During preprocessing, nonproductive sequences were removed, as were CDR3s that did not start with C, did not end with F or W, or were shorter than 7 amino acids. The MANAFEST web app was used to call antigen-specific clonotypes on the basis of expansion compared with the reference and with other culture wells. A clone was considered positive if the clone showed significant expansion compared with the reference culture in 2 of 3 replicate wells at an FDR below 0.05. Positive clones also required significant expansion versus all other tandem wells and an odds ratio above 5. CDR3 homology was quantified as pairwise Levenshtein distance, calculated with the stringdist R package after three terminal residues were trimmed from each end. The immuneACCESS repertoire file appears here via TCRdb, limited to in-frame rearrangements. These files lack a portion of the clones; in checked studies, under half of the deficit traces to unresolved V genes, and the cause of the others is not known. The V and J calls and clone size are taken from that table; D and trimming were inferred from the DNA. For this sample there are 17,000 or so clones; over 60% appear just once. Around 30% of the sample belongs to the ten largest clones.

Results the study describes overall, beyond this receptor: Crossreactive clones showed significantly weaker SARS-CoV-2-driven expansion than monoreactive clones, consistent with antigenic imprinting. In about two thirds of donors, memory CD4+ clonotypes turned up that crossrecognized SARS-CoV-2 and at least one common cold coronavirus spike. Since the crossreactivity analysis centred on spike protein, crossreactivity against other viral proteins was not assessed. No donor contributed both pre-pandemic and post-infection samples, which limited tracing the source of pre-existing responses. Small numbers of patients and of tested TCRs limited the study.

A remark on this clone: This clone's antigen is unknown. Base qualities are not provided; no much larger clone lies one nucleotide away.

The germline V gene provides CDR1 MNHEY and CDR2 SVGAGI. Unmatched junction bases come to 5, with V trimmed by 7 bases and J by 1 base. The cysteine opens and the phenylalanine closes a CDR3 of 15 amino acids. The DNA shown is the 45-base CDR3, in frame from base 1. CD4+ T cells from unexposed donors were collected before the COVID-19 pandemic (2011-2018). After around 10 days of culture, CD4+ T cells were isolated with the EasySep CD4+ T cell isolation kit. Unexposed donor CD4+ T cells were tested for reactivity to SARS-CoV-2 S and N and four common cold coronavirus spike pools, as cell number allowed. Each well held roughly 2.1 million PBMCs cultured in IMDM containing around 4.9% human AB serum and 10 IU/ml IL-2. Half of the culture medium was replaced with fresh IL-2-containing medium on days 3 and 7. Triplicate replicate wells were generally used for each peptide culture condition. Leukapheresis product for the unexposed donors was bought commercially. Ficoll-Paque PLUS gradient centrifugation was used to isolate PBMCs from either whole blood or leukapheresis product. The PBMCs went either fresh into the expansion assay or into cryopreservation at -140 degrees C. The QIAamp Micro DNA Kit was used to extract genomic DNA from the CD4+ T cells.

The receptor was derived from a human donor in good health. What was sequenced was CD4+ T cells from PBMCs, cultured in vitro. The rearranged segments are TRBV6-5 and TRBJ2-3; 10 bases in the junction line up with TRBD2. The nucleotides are TGTGCCAGCAACCCCGGACTAGCGGGCACAGATACGCAGTATTTT. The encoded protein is CASNPGLAGTDTQYF.